This TCR beta chain came from a study of T cell responses to AZD1222 COVID-19 vaccine. Findings of the study overall: Among AZD1222 vaccinees, only 5 to 7 were seropositive at baseline. White British donors predominated, females outnumbered males, and clonal diversity was possibly underestimated. At 160-218 and 743-854, vaccine-associated CD4 TCRs were dominant, and they spanned spike.

The protocol was immunoSEQ multiplex PCR, while the TCRdb copy is restricted to in-frame clones and leaves out a portion. Here the sample spans about 100,000 clones, approximately 90% being singletons. Comments on this clone: What it binds is unknown.

Germline lookup yields CDR1 MNHEY and CDR2 SVGEGT. V lost 8 bases and J lost 3, with 17 bases in between. The CDR3 is 15 amino acids. The J gene is TRBJ2-1, the V gene TRBV6-2 or TRBV6-3; possibly TRBD1 for D (6 bases). The clonotype comes from an adult in good health. The sample here was peripheral blood, taken on day 0 of AZD1222 vaccination. The CDR3 DNA reads TGTGCCAGCGGCCCTAGGGGGAGAGGCTACAATGAGCAGTTCTTC. The encoded protein is CASGPRGRGYNEQFF.